Reported below is one TCR beta chain. These data are taken from a study of blood T cell repertoires in COVID-19. Trimming cost V 3 bases and J 2 bases; bases outside gene matches: 1. The CDR3 has 15 amino acids. Germline V lookup: CDR1 MDHEN, CDR2 SYDVKM. Under the authors' procedure: The authors estimated nucleated cell counts from reference gene primer amplification. The data were produced by immunoSEQ multiplex PCR, yet TCRdb's version contains in-frame clones alone and is incomplete. That table supplies the V and J calls and clone size; D and trimming were determined from the DNA. The sample has tens of thousands of clones; around 89% are singletons.

This receptor was obtained from an older man with active or convalescent COVID-19. Sequenced sample: peripheral blood. This sequence joins TRBV28 and TRBJ2-1; 10 bases align to TRBD2. The CDR3 is CASSFGTSAYNEQFF. CDR3 nucleotide sequence: TGTGCCAGCAGTTTCGGGACTAGCGCCTACAATGAGCAGTTCTTC.